A selection of T cell receptor beta chains follows, all from one sample in a study of sequential checkpoint blockade in melanoma. Here immunoSEQ multiplex PCR was the method, and the copy in TCRdb shows in-frame clones only, minus some. This table has some 6,900 clones, 70% to 80% appearing once. This specimen consisted of CD8+ T cells sorted from blood (inferred from file names), obtained from a patient given nivolumab and ipilimumab in sequence. All receptors derive from a human donor with melanoma. Both conserved end residues are part of each CDR3. A D gene is named only where the DNA matches it firmly. The size of a clone is reported for some rows only, either as once, few or many, or as a class for expanded clones.

CDR3nt: TGTGCCAGCAGCAAAGAGACTTACCGGGACAGGGGGCGCTGGGATCAGCCCCAGCATTTT; CDR3aa: CASSKETYRDRGRWDQPQHF; j_gene: TRBJ1-5; len: 20; abundance: .; v_gene: TRBV21-1; d_gene: .
CDR3nt: TGTGCCAGCAGCGGCGGGGGCACCATATATTTT; CDR3aa: CASSGGGTIYF; j_gene: TRBJ1-3; len: 11; abundance: once; v_gene: TRBV9; d_gene: .
CDR3nt: TGTGCCACCAAACCCACGGGGACAGCAACTAATGAAAAACTGTTTTTT; CDR3aa: CATKPTGTATNEKLFF; j_gene: TRBJ1-4; len: 16; abundance: medium-sized; v_gene: TRBV7-6; d_gene: TRBD1
CDR3nt: TGTGCCAGCAGCTTAGACGACAGGCCATACAATGAGCAGTTCTTC; CDR3aa: CASSLDDRPYNEQFF; j_gene: TRBJ2-1; len: 15; abundance: .; v_gene: TRBV7-3; d_gene: .
CDR3nt: TGCGCCAGCAGCCCTACAGGGTCACCTGGCTACACCTTC; CDR3aa: CASSPTGSPGYTF; j_gene: TRBJ1-2; len: 13; abundance: .; v_gene: TRBV5-1; d_gene: .
CDR3nt: TGTGCCAGCAGCTCGGACAGGGGGCTCAATGAGCAGTTCTTC; CDR3aa: CASSSDRGLNEQFF; j_gene: TRBJ2-1; len: 14; abundance: .; v_gene: TRBV7-9; d_gene: TRBD1
CDR3nt: TGTGCCAGCAGTTCTCACAAGCAGGGGGCGAACACCATATATTTT; CDR3aa: CASSSHKQGANTIYF; j_gene: TRBJ1-3; len: 15; abundance: few; v_gene: TRBV7-3; d_gene: TRBD1
CDR3nt: TGTGCCAGCCAACCACAGGGAGTCTACGAGCAGTACTTC; CDR3aa: CASQPQGVYEQYF; j_gene: TRBJ2-7; len: 13; abundance: .; v_gene: TRBV27; d_gene: .
CDR3nt: TGTGCCAGCAGCCCACATGCAATAAGGGGAACGTTTAATTCACCCCTCCACTTT; CDR3aa: CASSPHAIRGTFNSPLHF; j_gene: TRBJ1-6; len: 18; abundance: .; v_gene: TRBV2; d_gene: .
CDR3nt: TGTGCCAGCAGTTTTGCTAGCGGCTCCTACGAGCAGTACTTC; CDR3aa: CASSFASGSYEQYF; j_gene: TRBJ2-7; len: 14; abundance: .; v_gene: TRBV27; d_gene: TRBD2
CDR3nt: TGTGCCAGCAGCCCCTCAGGCTATAACTATGGCTACACCTTC; CDR3aa: CASSPSGYNYGYTF; j_gene: TRBJ1-2; len: 14; abundance: .; v_gene: TRBV28; d_gene: .
CDR3nt: TGCGCCAGCAGCCAAGATAGGGCTAGCGGGACCTACGAGCAGTACTTC; CDR3aa: CASSQDRASGTYEQYF; j_gene: TRBJ2-7; len: 16; abundance: .; v_gene: TRBV4-3; d_gene: TRBD2
CDR3nt: TGTGCCAGCAGCCAAACCTACCTCCTAGCTTTCAGCACAGATACGCAGTATTTT; CDR3aa: CASSQTYLLAFSTDTQYF; j_gene: TRBJ2-3; len: 18; abundance: .; v_gene: TRBV7-8; d_gene: .
CDR3nt: TGTGCCAGCAGTCCGACAGGGCCCGGGGAGCTGTTTTTT; CDR3aa: CASSPTGPGELFF; j_gene: TRBJ2-2; len: 13; abundance: .; v_gene: TRBV6-4; d_gene: TRBD1
CDR3nt: TGTGCCAGCAGTGAATTGCGGGACCGGGGTGAGCAGTTCTTC; CDR3aa: CASSELRDRGEQFF; j_gene: TRBJ2-1; len: 14; abundance: .; v_gene: TRBV25-1; d_gene: .
CDR3nt: TGCGCCAGCAGCTTGGGGGGACTAGCGGGACACGAGCAGTACTTC; CDR3aa: CASSLGGLAGHEQYF; j_gene: TRBJ2-7; len: 15; abundance: .; v_gene: TRBV5-1; d_gene: TRBD2
CDR3nt: TGCGCCAGCAGCCAAGCGGCGCTAGCCGAGACCCAGTACTTC; CDR3aa: CASSQAALAETQYF; j_gene: TRBJ2-5; len: 14; abundance: .; v_gene: TRBV4-1; d_gene: .
CDR3nt: TGCAGCGGAGTTATCGGGTCTAATGAAAAACTGTTTTTT; CDR3aa: CSGVIGSNEKLFF; j_gene: TRBJ1-4; len: 13; abundance: .; v_gene: TRBV29-1; d_gene: .
CDR3nt: TGTGCCAGCAGTATACAGGGATGGGATTCACCCCTCCACTTT; CDR3aa: CASSIQGWDSPLHF; j_gene: TRBJ1-6; len: 14; abundance: .; v_gene: TRBV5-4; d_gene: .
CDR3nt: TGTGCCAGCAGCTCCATCACTAGCGGGAGCATCGATGAGCAGTTCTTC; CDR3aa: CASSSITSGSIDEQFF; j_gene: TRBJ2-1; len: 16; abundance: .; v_gene: TRBV7-3; d_gene: TRBD2
CDR3nt: TGTGCCAGCAGCTTTTTATTGGAGACGAGCTCCTACAATGAGCAGTTCTTC; CDR3aa: CASSFLLETSSYNEQFF; j_gene: TRBJ2-1; len: 17; abundance: .; v_gene: TRBV7-2; d_gene: .
CDR3nt: TGTGCCAGCTCACCACTGACTGAGTGGCCTTATGCCTTCCAGTTCTTC; CDR3aa: CASSPLTEWPYAFQFF; j_gene: TRBJ2-1; len: 16; abundance: once; v_gene: TRBV18; d_gene: .
CDR3nt: TGTGCCAGCAGCTTCGGACAGGGCACCTACGAGCAGTACTTC; CDR3aa: CASSFGQGTYEQYF; j_gene: TRBJ2-7; len: 14; abundance: .; v_gene: TRBV5-6; d_gene: TRBD1
CDR3nt: TGTGCCAGCAGTTTAGCCGACAGGGGGGGGACCCAGTACTTC; CDR3aa: CASSLADRGGTQYF; j_gene: TRBJ2-5; len: 14; abundance: .; v_gene: TRBV27; d_gene: TRBD1
CDR3nt: TGTGCCAGTTCGCTCAAGCGGGGCGCCTACAATGAGCAGTTCTTC; CDR3aa: CASSLKRGAYNEQFF; j_gene: TRBJ2-1; len: 15; abundance: .; v_gene: TRBV19; d_gene: TRBD2
CDR3nt: TGTGCCAGTAGCCGGACTAGCGGGAGTTTAGAGACCCAGTACTTC; CDR3aa: CASSRTSGSLETQYF; j_gene: TRBJ2-5; len: 15; abundance: few; v_gene: TRBV19; d_gene: TRBD2
CDR3nt: TGTGCCAGCAGCTTTTTTTCAGGGGACAATCAGCCCCAGCATTTT; CDR3aa: CASSFFSGDNQPQHF; j_gene: TRBJ1-5; len: 15; abundance: .; v_gene: TRBV7-9; d_gene: .
CDR3nt: TGTGCCAGCAGTTTCAACAGCGGGAGGTTTAATGAGCAGTTCTTC; CDR3aa: CASSFNSGRFNEQFF; j_gene: TRBJ2-1; len: 15; abundance: few; v_gene: TRBV27; d_gene: TRBD2
CDR3nt: TGTGCCAGCAGCTTAGGACTAGCGGGCTCCTACAATGAGCAGTTCTTC; CDR3aa: CASSLGLAGSYNEQFF; j_gene: TRBJ2-1; len: 16; abundance: .; v_gene: TRBV7-9; d_gene: TRBD2
CDR3nt: TGTGCCAGTAGTATGACTAGCAACCCGTCCTACGAGCAGTACTTC; CDR3aa: CASSMTSNPSYEQYF; j_gene: TRBJ2-7; len: 15; abundance: .; v_gene: TRBV19; d_gene: TRBD2
CDR3nt: TGTGCCAGCAGCCCGGGGACTTACTCAAACCCTAACTATGGCTACACCTTC; CDR3aa: CASSPGTYSNPNYGYTF; j_gene: TRBJ1-2; len: 17; abundance: few; v_gene: TRBV11-2; d_gene: .
CDR3nt: TGTGCCAGCACAACGGACAGGGCCGAGAACACTGAAGCTTTCTTT; CDR3aa: CASTTDRAENTEAFF; j_gene: TRBJ1-1; len: 15; abundance: .; v_gene: TRBV28; d_gene: TRBD1
CDR3nt: TGTGCCTGGGTCCGGGACAGCTACGAGCAGTACTTC; CDR3aa: CAWVRDSYEQYF; j_gene: TRBJ2-7; len: 12; abundance: .; v_gene: TRBV30; d_gene: TRBD1
CDR3nt: TGTGCCAGCAGCTTGGAGGCTAGCTACGAGCAGTACTTC; CDR3aa: CASSLEASYEQYF; j_gene: TRBJ2-7; len: 13; abundance: few; v_gene: TRBV5-5; d_gene: .
CDR3nt: TGTGCCACCAGCAGAGAGTTCAGGGCCCTTGAGCAGTACTTC; CDR3aa: CATSREFRALEQYF; j_gene: TRBJ2-7; len: 14; abundance: .; v_gene: TRBV15; d_gene: .
CDR3nt: TGTGCCAGTAGTATTTGGGACAGGGCGGACAATGAGCAGTTCTTC; CDR3aa: CASSIWDRADNEQFF; j_gene: TRBJ2-1; len: 15; abundance: .; v_gene: TRBV19; d_gene: TRBD1
CDR3nt: TGTGCCAGCAGCTTAGCTGGGACAGGGAGCTCCTACGAGCAGTACTTC; CDR3aa: CASSLAGTGSSYEQYF; j_gene: TRBJ2-7; len: 16; abundance: .; v_gene: TRBV7-9; d_gene: TRBD1
CDR3nt: TGTGCCAGCAGCTTCGGGGCAGGGGCCTACGAGCAGTACTTC; CDR3aa: CASSFGAGAYEQYF; j_gene: TRBJ2-7; len: 14; abundance: .; v_gene: TRBV11-2; d_gene: .
CDR3nt: TGTGCCAGCAGTCCCACTAGCGGTGGGTACGAGCAGTACTTC; CDR3aa: CASSPTSGGYEQYF; j_gene: TRBJ2-7; len: 14; abundance: .; v_gene: TRBV27; d_gene: TRBD2
CDR3nt: TGTGCCAGCAGCGTAGAGGGGACAGGCCTTGAAGCTTTCTTT; CDR3aa: CASSVEGTGLEAFF; j_gene: TRBJ1-1; len: 14; abundance: .; v_gene: TRBV9; d_gene: TRBD1
CDR3nt: TGTGCCAGCAGTCAGGGACAGGGTGACCAGCCCCAGCATTTT; CDR3aa: CASSQGQGDQPQHF; j_gene: TRBJ1-5; len: 14; abundance: .; v_gene: TRBV28; d_gene: TRBD1
CDR3nt: TGTGCCAGCAGTTACACGAGACAGGGGGCAGGCACTGAAGCTTTCTTT; CDR3aa: CASSYTRQGAGTEAFF; j_gene: TRBJ1-1; len: 16; abundance: .; v_gene: TRBV6-5; d_gene: TRBD1
CDR3nt: TGCGCCAGCAGCCAAGGCACTAGCGGGAGAATATCCGGTGAGCAGTTCTTC; CDR3aa: CASSQGTSGRISGEQFF; j_gene: TRBJ2-1; len: 17; abundance: .; v_gene: TRBV4-3; d_gene: TRBD2
CDR3nt: TGTGCCACCAGCAGATCGGGACTAGATACCAATGAGCAGTTCTTC; CDR3aa: CATSRSGLDTNEQFF; j_gene: TRBJ2-1; len: 15; abundance: .; v_gene: TRBV15; d_gene: TRBD2
CDR3nt: TGTGCCAGCAGTTTAGTGGGGCCTTATAGCAATCAGCCCCAGCATTTT; CDR3aa: CASSLVGPYSNQPQHF; j_gene: TRBJ1-5; len: 16; abundance: .; v_gene: TRBV27; d_gene: .
CDR3nt: TGTGCCAGCAGCAACCCGGGACAGGGGGCCTACGAGCAGTACTTC; CDR3aa: CASSNPGQGAYEQYF; j_gene: TRBJ2-7; len: 15; abundance: once; v_gene: TRBV4-2; d_gene: TRBD1
CDR3nt: TGTGCCAGCAGCTTAGTGGAAGGGGGTGGGAATCAGCCCCAGCATTTT; CDR3aa: CASSLVEGGGNQPQHF; j_gene: TRBJ1-5; len: 16; abundance: .; v_gene: TRBV7-6; d_gene: .
CDR3nt: TGCGCCAGCACCTCGGGACAGGGTGTCTATGGCTACACCTTC; CDR3aa: CASTSGQGVYGYTF; j_gene: TRBJ1-2; len: 14; abundance: .; v_gene: TRBV5-1; d_gene: TRBD1
CDR3nt: TGCGCCAGCAGCTTCTACTCCGGGACAGCACACGAGGGCGGGGAGCTGTTTTTT; CDR3aa: CASSFYSGTAHEGGELFF; j_gene: TRBJ2-2; len: 18; abundance: .; v_gene: TRBV5-1; d_gene: TRBD1
CDR3nt: TGTGCCAGCAGCCAAGATATGCTAGCGGGAGGGCCGGGCGGGGAGCTGTTTTTT; CDR3aa: CASSQDMLAGGPGGELFF; j_gene: TRBJ2-2; len: 18; abundance: .; v_gene: TRBV4-2; d_gene: TRBD2
CDR3nt: TGTGCCAGCAGTTACTCCGCTTCCGGACCCGGAGGGGAGCAGTACTTC; CDR3aa: CASSYSASGPGGEQYF; j_gene: TRBJ2-7; len: 16; abundance: .; v_gene: TRBV6-5; d_gene: .
CDR3nt: TGTGCCAGCAGTGACGCAGCGACCTACGAGCAGTACTTC; CDR3aa: CASSDAATYEQYF; j_gene: TRBJ2-7; len: 13; abundance: .; v_gene: TRBV2; d_gene: .
CDR3nt: TGTGCCAGCAGCCCGCAGACAGGGGCCCTTTCCTACGAGCAGTACTTC; CDR3aa: CASSPQTGALSYEQYF; j_gene: TRBJ2-7; len: 16; abundance: .; v_gene: TRBV7-9; d_gene: TRBD1
CDR3nt: TGTGCCAGCAGCGTAGCTGGCGGGAGGGCTTACAATGAGCAGTTCTTC; CDR3aa: CASSVAGGRAYNEQFF; j_gene: TRBJ2-1; len: 16; abundance: .; v_gene: TRBV9; d_gene: TRBD2
CDR3nt: TGTGCCAGCAGTACATCCGGGACTAGCGGTTACTCCTACGAGCAGTACTTC; CDR3aa: CASSTSGTSGYSYEQYF; j_gene: TRBJ2-7; len: 17; abundance: .; v_gene: TRBV28; d_gene: TRBD2
CDR3nt: TGTGCCAGCAGGGGGGCAACCGGGGAGCTGTTTTTT; CDR3aa: CASRGATGELFF; j_gene: TRBJ2-2; len: 12; abundance: once; v_gene: TRBV7-6; d_gene: .
CDR3nt: TGTGCCTGGAGTATTCAGGGGGCAAGCGAGCAGTACTTC; CDR3aa: CAWSIQGASEQYF; j_gene: TRBJ2-7; len: 13; abundance: .; v_gene: TRBV30; d_gene: TRBD1
CDR3nt: TGTGCCAGCAGCTTGGGACAGGGGGATTCACCCCTCCACTTT; CDR3aa: CASSLGQGDSPLHF; j_gene: TRBJ1-6; len: 14; abundance: .; v_gene: TRBV5-8; d_gene: TRBD1
CDR3nt: TGTGCCAGCAGCGCCGGGACAGGGTTAGAGACCCAGTACTTC; CDR3aa: CASSAGTGLETQYF; j_gene: TRBJ2-5; len: 14; abundance: .; v_gene: TRBV5-5; d_gene: TRBD1